This TCR beta chain originates from a study of T cells in Graves' hyperthyroidism and ophthalmopathy (dated by TCRdb to between 2019 and 2020). Regarding the research as a whole: Peripheral blood samples were taken at the time of initial diagnosis, prior to any treatment. In roughly six Graves' hyperthyroidism patients, the study also compared T-cell repertoires from thyroid tissue with T-cell repertoires from blood. Prospective prediction of ophthalmopathy was tested in an independent validation cohort of 18 hyperthyroidism patients and 17 patients who later progressed to ophthalmopathy. Once sampling was done, hyperthyroidism patients were given methimazole at a starting dose of 30 mg daily, whereas ophthalmopathy patients were given high-dose intravenous methylprednisolone. The paper describes TCR Vbeta CDR3 sequencing of more than 120 peripheral blood samples, made up of 43 ophthalmopathy patients, some 80 hyperthyroidism patients and around 17 progressor patients. TCR V-J signatures able to tell the groups apart were searched for in a discovery cohort of 100 or so patients, of whom under 45 had Graves' ophthalmopathy and about 55 had stable Graves' hyperthyroidism. The 100 discovery patients were randomly split 7:3 into training and test sets. Paper-wide results and their limitations: Sample size was not statistically predetermined, and blinding of investigators to group allocation was not performed. In validation, the model predicted progression to ophthalmopathy a median of 6.5 months before onset, with approximately 71% sensitivity and roughly 73% specificity. Ophthalmopathy was separated from stable hyperthyroidism by a 13 V-J signature model, with over 85% sensitivity and approximately 81% specificity obtained in cross-validation and 80%/75% obtained in testing. Blood samples also contained most of the expanded thyroid clonotypes (frequency above 0.001), which suggests that blood repertoires may reflect thyroid immune responses.

Stable Graves' hyperthyroidism was defined as no progression to ophthalmopathy during 18 months of follow-up. Hyperthyroidism patients were newly diagnosed, had a disease duration of under 2 months, and were aged 18 to 65 years. Patients with uncontrolled infections, other autoimmune diseases, pregnancy or lactation were excluded. Diagnoses were based on clinical symptoms, serum thyroxine and TRAb, thyroid ultrasound and orbital computed tomography. Ficoll-Paque density gradient centrifugation was used to isolate PBMCs from around 10 ml of fresh peripheral blood. Total RNA was extracted with Trizol reagent, and quality was checked on an Agilent 2100 Bioanalyzer. In this sample, this clonotype turned up many times. Its antigen is unknown. Qualities for individual bases were not recorded, and no much larger clone is one base off. Amplification of TCR beta CDR3 regions was carried out from RNA transcripts. A first-round RT-PCR of the TCR CDR3 used the HTBI primer set with the Qiagen OneStep RT-PCR kit. Libraries were constructed in a second round of multiplex PCR, after which size selection and purification were performed. The libraries were sequenced on an Illumina HiSeq2000 using paired-end 100 bp reads. The authors processed their data as follows. SOAPnuke was used to process the raw data, with reads discarded if the reads contained adapters or uncalled bases, had a mean Phred below 15, or lacked an exact constant-primer or identifier match. High-quality paired reads were merged using COPE v1.2.5, and each unique nucleotide sequence was defined as a clonotype. Clonotypes were aligned to IMGT TRBV, TRBD and TRBJ reference segments using MiTCR v1.1. Analysis was restricted to V-J combinations with a frequency above 0.0001, which covered approximately 99% of repertoires. The TCS score was defined as F50 (clonal expansion) divided by E x V (chaos), with BLOSUM62-based TCRdist calculated between CDR3 peptides within each V-J. Welch's t-statistics and random forest reduced around 510 V-J features to 13, which were used in a naive Bayes classifier (R e1071). TCRdb redid the processing of the public reads, applying fastp at Q25 and MiXCR, and retained in-frame beta chains. Entries are consolidated by CDR3 protein sequence, retaining the most common genes and DNA. TCRdb, not the original authors, processed these V and J calls. The sample records 500,000 to 550,000 distinct CDR3 sequences, about a fifth of which are singletons. Clones ranked in the top ten supply 26% of the sample.

Taken from cysteine to phenylalanine, the CDR3 has 15 residues. Left in the record is the CDR3 DNA by itself, 45 bases read in frame from the first base. V ends up 4 bases short and J 4 bases short, with an unmatched junction base count of 6. The germline V gene yields SGHRS for CDR1 and YFSETQ for CDR2. The specimen was blood. The receptor's source is a man aged 18 to 30 with Graves' hyperthyroidism. The rearrangement combines TRBV5-1 with TRBJ2-5, with 11 bases in between that match TRBD2. At the DNA level, the sequence is TGCGCCAGCAGCCTAGCGGGGGGATTTGGAGAGACCCAGTACTTC. Its protein reads: CASSLAGGFGETQYF.